The next 29 T cell receptor beta chains were all read from a single sample in a study of PD-L1 blockade in urothelial cancer listed by TCRdb under 2017. This specimen's time point label, per the study, means: pretreatment peripheral blood. The library was made by the immunoSEQ multiplex PCR assay. As stored in TCRdb, this immuneACCESS dataset retains in-frame rearrangements with V and J assigned. A fraction of the clones does not appear; measured against another copy, unresolved V genes explain less than half of the discrepancy, and the remainder lacks a known reason. The table for this sample lists about 63,000 clones; roughly 81% of them were counted only once. The ten most abundant clones make up around 5.7% of the sample. This sample comprised PBMCs, obtained around atezolizumab (anti-PD-L1) treatment. The source is a man between 65 and 85 years old with urothelial cancer.

The chain recombines TRBV18 with TRBJ2-7; 8 bases are a match to TRBD1. The germline V gene encodes CDR1 KGHSH and CDR2 LQKENI. The CDR3 consists of 14 residues. J gave up 1 base and V 3 bases, and 2 bases lay outside the gene matches. CDR3: CASSPGTGSYEQYF. In DNA form, the CDR3 reads TGTGCCAGCTCACCCGGGACAGGATCCTACGAGCAGTACTTC.

The DNA of the CDR3 is TGCGCCAGCAGCCCCGGGACAGGTGTGGGGGAGACCCAGTACTTC. It specifies CASSPGTGVGETQYF. The chain links TRBV4-3 to TRBJ2-5; 8 nucleotides align to TRBD1. Germline CDR1 is LGHNA and CDR2 is YSLEER. The junction had 9 bases not matched to a gene; V was cut back by 4 bases and J by 5 bases. This CDR3 has 15 residues.

This chain links TRBV2 with TRBJ2-3, with 14 bases matching TRBD2. This CDR3 spans 14 amino acids. V was clipped by 6 bases and J by 10 bases; unmatched bases: 6. Germline V gives CDR1 SNHLY, CDR2 FYNNEI. CDR3 protein: CASRGLAGGGSQYF. CDR3 DNA sequence: TGTGCCAGCAGAGGACTAGCGGGGGGCGGCTCGCAGTATTTT.

The chain has TRBV4-3 and TRBJ2-1, with 9 bases matching TRBD2. Germline V gene sequence: CDR1 LGHNA, CDR2 YSLEER. The J segment lost 9 bases and the V segment lost 1 base, leaving 7 bases of the junction unmatched. The CDR3 consists of 15 residues. The CDR3 loop is CASSQAVAGVSEQFF. The CDR3 DNA reads TGCGCCAGCAGCCAAGCAGTAGCGGGAGTCAGTGAGCAGTTCTTC.

The chain combines TRBV30 with TRBJ2-2; 9 bases fit TRBD1. The ends lost 6 bases at V and 1 base at J; junction bases unmatched: 9. Germline CDR1 reads GTSNPN; CDR2 reads SVGIG (reference sequence). The CDR3 covers 16 residues. DNA of the CDR3: TGTGCCTGCCAATCTAAGACAGGGGGGAACACCGGGGAGCTGTTTTTT. It is translated as CACQSKTGGNTGELFF.

V is TRBV6-1 and J is TRBJ1-1; D ambiguous. V was pared by 7 bases and J by 1 base, with 7 bases between. Germline assignment: CDR1 MNHNS and CDR2 SASEGT. CDR3 length equals 12 residues. CDR3 protein: CASIAGNTEAFF. The CDR3 DNA follows: TGTGCCAGCATCGCGGGGAACACTGAAGCTTTCTTT.

V usage is TRBV5-1 and J usage is TRBJ2-7; TRBD1 matches at 12 bases. Germline assignment: CDR1 SGHRS and CDR2 YFSETQ. The CDR3 covers 16 residues. V lost 0 bases, J lost 9 bases, and 10 bases stayed unmatched. CDR3 coding DNA: TGCGCCAGCAGCTTGGGAACCGGGACAGGGGGCGTCGGGCAGTACTTC. Its protein is CASSLGTGTGGVGQYF. Using reference TRBV5-1 and TRBJ2-7 for the parts outside the CDR3, the full variable domain is KAGVTQTPRYLIKTRGQQVTLSCSPISGHRSVSWYQQTPGQGLQFLFEYFSETQRNKGNFPGRFSGRQFSNSRSEMNVSTLELGDSALYLCASSLGTGTGGVGQYFGPGTRLTVT.

V gene TRBV5-5 combines with J gene TRBJ2-5, with TRBD1 identical over 7 bases. This CDR3 comprises 14 residues. V trimming: 4 bases; J trimming: 6 bases; junction bases outside the gene matches: 9. Germline V gene lookup returns CDR1 SGHKS and CDR2 YYEKEE (reference sequence). The CDR3 nucleotides are TGTGCCAGCAGCCCGGAAGGGGGCGGAAAGACCCAGTACTTC. Translated: CASSPEGGGKTQYF. Full variable domain (outside the CDR3, taken from reference TRBV5-5 and TRBJ2-5): DAGVTQSPTHLIKTRGQQVTLRCSPISGHKSVSWYQQVLGQGPQFIFQYYEKEERGRGNFPDRFSARQFPNYSSELNVNALLLGDSALYLCASSPEGGGKTQYFGPGTRLLVL.

V usage is TRBV4-2 and J usage is TRBJ1-5, with 7 bases lining up with TRBD1. Germline trimming cut 3 bases from V and 3 bases from J; bases unmatched to any gene: 5. CDR1 LGHNA and CDR2 YNFKEQ come from the germline V gene. CDR3 length equals 15 residues. For the CDR3, the DNA is TGTGCCAGCAGCCAGAGGGACAGCCTCAATCAGCCCCAGCATTTT. It codes for CASSQRDSLNQPQHF.

J is TRBJ1-2 and V is TRBV6-4; perhaps TRBD1 as D (5 bases). The CDR3 length is 15 residues. Per germline, CDR1 MRHNA and CDR2 SNTAGT. The germline V and J ends were trimmed by 5 bases and 4 bases, with 17 bases remaining between them. The CDR3 loop is CASSPTGGFGYGYTF. DNA of the CDR3: TGTGCCAGCAGTCCAACGGGGGGGTTCGGCTATGGCTACACCTTC.

The chain links TRBV27 to TRBJ1-6; D is perhaps TRBD1 (6 bases). The CDR3 loop spans 15 amino acids. Deletions cut 7 bases from V and 9 bases from J, with 19 bases between. The germline CDR1 and CDR2 sequences are MNHEY and SMNVEV (reference sequence). The CDR3 nucleotides are TGTGCCAGCATGAATGGGGGCTTAGGGCGTTCACCCCTCCACTTT. It is translated as CASMNGGLGRSPLHF.

The chain has TRBV2 and TRBJ1-2, with D unclear. CDR3 size: 13 residues. From germline, CDR1 is SNHLY and CDR2 FYNNEI. The germline V and J ends were trimmed by 3 bases and 1 base, with 6 bases remaining between them. Written as DNA, the CDR3 is TGTGCCAGCAGTGATGAGTTTAACTATGGCTACACCTTC. This gives the protein CASSDEFNYGYTF.

The chain joins TRBV2 to TRBJ1-1; a weak D match, TRBD1 (6 bases). The CDR3 loop spans 13 amino acids. Germline V gives CDR1 SNHLY, CDR2 FYNNEI. Trimming pared 10 bases from V and 4 bases from J, leaving 16 bases between. CDR3 sequence (DNA): TGTGCCACCATTCCAGACAGGTTCACTGAAGCTTTCTTT. Amino acid sequence: CATIPDRFTEAFF. The full variable domain, with the rest looked up from reference TRBV2 and TRBJ1-1, is EPEVTQTPSHQVTQMGQEVILRCVPISNHLYFYWYRQILGQKVEFLVSFYNNEISEKSEIFDDQFSVERPDGSNFTLKIRSTKLEDSAMYFCATIPDRFTEAFFGQGTRLTVV.

This sequence joins TRBV5-1 and TRBJ2-7; D might be TRBD2 (6 bases). CDR3 length: 13 amino acids. Germline loops: CDR1 SGHRS, CDR2 YFSETQ. The V end lost 1 base, the J end lost 7 bases, and 12 bases lay between the germline ends. CDR3 loop: CASSLTGVEEQYF. The CDR3 bases are TGCGCCAGCAGCTTGACGGGAGTTGAAGAGCAGTACTTC.

J is TRBJ1-6 and V is TRBV27; D remains ambiguous. In germline, CDR1 is MNHEY, CDR2 SMNVEV (reference sequence). This CDR3 comprises 15 residues. V gave up 6 bases and J gave up 4 bases, with 13 bases separating them. CDR3 protein: CASSPQVGYNSPLHF. CDR3 nucleotides: TGTGCCAGCAGCCCTCAGGTCGGTTATAATTCACCCCTCCACTTT.

The J gene is TRBJ2-7, the V gene TRBV6-5; D is unresolved. The length of the CDR3 is 13 residues. V was shortened by 1 base and J by 5 bases, with 9 bases between the two germline ends. CDR1 is MNHEY and CDR2 is SVGAGI in the germline V gene. The CDR3 coding sequence is TGTGCCAGCAGTTACTTGGGCAGCAACGAGCAGTACTTC. It specifies CASSYLGSNEQYF.

This chain connects TRBV18 to TRBJ2-1; tentative D call: TRBD1 (6 bases). CDR1 is KGHSH and CDR2 is LQKENI in the germline V gene. With 3 bases removed from V and 10 bases from J, the gap between germline ends came to 13 bases. The length of the CDR3 is 13 residues. CDR3 DNA: TGTGCCAGCTCACCTGGGCAGGGGATAGAGCAGTTCTTC. Translated, it gives CASSPGQGIEQFF.

This sequence joins TRBV5-4 and TRBJ1-1; D might be TRBD1 (5 bases). The germline V and J ends were trimmed by 4 bases and 6 bases, with 25 bases remaining between them. The CDR3 contains 17 residues. From germline, CDR1 is SGHNT and CDR2 YYREEE (reference sequence). For the CDR3, the DNA is TGTGCCAGCAGCCAAGATGTCCAGGGTGGTAGTTTTGCTGAAGCTTTCTTT. Translation gives CASSQDVQGGSFAEAFF.

Details on this clone: Other DNA sequences within the sample encode an identical CDR3. The gene calls are TRBV30 and TRBJ1-1; D ambiguous. This CDR3 is 13 amino acids long. The V gene lost 0 bases and the J gene lost 3 bases, with 8 bases spanning the gap. Germline V gives CDR1 GTSNPN, CDR2 SVGIG (reference sequence). In DNA, the CDR3 is TGTGCCTGGAGTGTAGGAGAGGACACTGAAGCTTTCTTT. Translating gives CAWSVGEDTEAFF.

The gene calls are TRBV2 and TRBJ2-7; 7 bases match TRBD1. Trimming removed 9 bases from V and 0 bases from J; junction bases left unmatched: 5. There are 13 residues in the CDR3. The V gene's germline CDR1 is SNHLY and CDR2 FYNNEI. The CDR3 loop reads CASHDRASYEQYF. The CDR3 coding sequence is TGTGCCAGTCACGACAGGGCCTCCTACGAGCAGTACTTC.

This clone was found a few times. The rearrangement uses TRBV19 and TRBJ1-3; 7 nucleotides align to TRBD1. V gave up 5 bases and J gave up 5 bases; unmatched junction bases: 3. Germline-derived CDR1 and CDR2 are LNHDA and SQIVND (reference sequence). CDR3 length: 13 residues. CDR3 protein: CASSRDSRNTIYF. The CDR3 DNA reads as TGTGCCAGTAGTCGGGACAGTCGAAACACCATATATTTT.

In this sample, this clone turned up once. The chain has TRBV11-2 and TRBJ1-1; 8 bases line up with TRBD1. This CDR3 comprises 17 residues. Germline V gene sequence: CDR1 SGHAT, CDR2 FQNNGV. V shed 4 bases and J 6 bases; nucleotides not matched to a gene: 16. The CDR3 bases are TGTGCCAGCAGCTCTCTGCCCGCAGGGGGCAGGGGGTCTGAAGCTTTCTTT. Amino acids: CASSSLPAGGRGSEAFF.

The rearrangement uses TRBV7-8 and TRBJ1-3; tentative D call: TRBD1 (5 bases). This CDR3 is 15 amino acids long. Trimming shortened V by 3 bases and J by 0 bases, and 9 bases separated the two germline ends. The germline CDR1 and CDR2 sequences are SGHVS and FQNEAQ. The CDR3 DNA sequence: TGTGCCAGCAGCTTGCGCAGGGCCTCTGGAAACACCATATATTTT. This gives the protein CASSLRRASGNTIYF.

The gene calls are TRBV7-2 and TRBJ2-4; possible D gene TRBD2, 7 bases. The ends were cut back, 3 bases at V and 9 bases at J, with 21 bases in the middle. CDR3 size: 16 residues. The V gene's germline CDR1 is SGHTA and CDR2 FQGNSA. The DNA of the CDR3 is TGTGCCAGCAGCTTTACGGGGGGCGCTGAGGGAAGCATTCAGTACTTC. Residues: CASSFTGGAEGSIQYF.

The rearrangement joins TRBV27 to TRBJ2-7; tentative D call: TRBD2 (6 bases). V lost 2 bases and J lost 6, with 17 bases in between. This CDR3 is built from 15 residues. Looked up from germline, CDR1 is MNHEY and CDR2 is SMNVEV (reference sequence). CDR3 loop: CASSLSLGGRVEQYF. DNA of the CDR3: TGTGCCAGCAGTTTAAGTTTAGGAGGGCGAGTCGAGCAGTACTTC.

The chain couples TRBV11-2 to TRBJ2-7; 7 bases map to TRBD1. CDR1 and CDR2 from the germline V gene are SGHAT and FQNNGV. After removal of 5 bases from V and 3 bases from J, the junction contained 7 bases not matched to a gene. The CDR3 length is 14 residues. The CDR3 DNA is TGTGCCAGCAGCCCCGACAGGGTCTTCTACGAGCAGTACTTC. It translates to CASSPDRVFYEQYF.

The chain links TRBV7-3 to TRBJ2-2; 14 positions agree with TRBD2. CDR3 size: 15 residues. Germline CDR1 reads SGHTA; CDR2 reads FQGTGA. V trimming: 5 bases; J trimming: 6 bases; junction bases outside the gene matches: 2. The CDR3 region is CASSPTSGGAGELFF. The DNA of the CDR3 is TGTGCCAGCAGCCCGACTAGCGGGGGGGCCGGGGAGCTGTTTTTT. The complete variable domain, with remaining parts taken from reference TRBV7-3 and TRBJ2-2, reads GAGVSQTPSNKVTEKGKYVELRCDPISGHTALYWYRQSLGQGPEFLIYFQGTGAADDSGLPNDRFFAVRPEGSVSTLKIQRTERGDSAVYLCASSPTSGGAGELFFGEGSRLTVL.

The V gene is TRBV2, the J gene TRBJ2-1; 11 nucleotides match TRBD2. Losses at the gene ends were 4 bases for V and 0 bases for J; bases not matched to a gene: 2. CDR1 is SNHLY, CDR2 FYNNEI, per germline. CDR3 length equals 16 residues. In DNA, the CDR3 is TGTGCCAGCAGTGGGGGGACTAGCGGCTCCTACAATGAGCAGTTCTTC. It is translated as CASSGGTSGSYNEQFF.

The chain carries TRBV29-1 and TRBJ2-4; 7 bases map to TRBD1. Germline CDR1 reads SQVTM; CDR2 reads ANQGSEA. Trimming cost V 6 bases and J 8 bases; bases outside gene matches: 7. The CDR3 runs 12 residues. The CDR3 DNA reads as TGCAGCGTGATGACAGGGAGTGACATTCAGTACTTC. This translates into CSVMTGSDIQYF.